This TCR beta chain was profiled in a study of control samples from healthy donors and cancer patients. Profiled with immunoSEQ multiplex PCR; TCRdb holds only in-frame clones, not every one. The sample holds some 150,000 clones, about 93% seen once. The receptor's source is a man aged 55-75 years with colorectal cancer. Sequenced: PBMCs.

This CDR3 is CASSQDYRGNEQYF. In DNA form, the CDR3 reads TGTGCCAGCAGCCAGGACTACAGGGGGAACGAGCAGTACTTC. The rearrangement uses TRBV14 and TRBJ2-7; 8 nucleotides agree with TRBD1. The germline V gene encodes CDR1 SGHDN and CDR2 FVKESK. The CDR3 loop spans 14 amino acids. The trim removed 3 bases at V and 5 bases at J, leaving 6 bases unmatched.